Listed below are T cell receptor beta chains from one sample, sequenced in a study of T cell responses to AZD1222 COVID-19 vaccine. The assay was immunoSEQ multiplex PCR, and TCRdb's table has in-frame clones only and misses some. Of roughly 100,000 clones listed, around 89% are singletons. The input for sequencing was peripheral blood, taken on day 0 of AZD1222 vaccination. These receptors all come from an adult in good health. Both conserved end residues are part of each CDR3. Fields, in order: D gene, V gene, J gene, clone size, CDR3 DNA, CDR3 protein. A D gene is named only where the DNA matches it firmly. Size tells how often a clone was seen (once, few, many) or the class of an expanded clone, and some rows leave it out.

D: NA; V: TRBV7-3; J: TRBJ1-1; size: once; DNA: TGTGCCAGCAGCCCTTGGACAGATCGGGACACTGAAGCTTTCTTT; CDR3: CASSPWTDRDTEAFF
D: TRBD2; V: TRBV7-9; J: TRBJ2-3; size: NA; DNA: TGTGCCAGCAGCTTCCCCTTAGCGGGAGTTAGAACAGATACGCAGTATTTT; CDR3: CASSFPLAGVRTDTQYF
D: NA; V: TRBV2; J: TRBJ2-3; size: NA; DNA: TGTGCCAGCAGTGAATTGGGGGGTGCGGATACGCAGTATTTT; CDR3: CASSELGGADTQYF
D: NA; V: TRBV28; J: TRBJ1-1; size: NA; DNA: TGTGCCAGCAGGGCGACAGTGAACACTGAAGCTTTCTTT; CDR3: CASRATVNTEAFF
D: NA; V: TRBV6-6; J: TRBJ2-7; size: NA; DNA: TGTGCCAGCACCGACCCCGCAGGGATTCCTAGGGAGCAGTACTTC; CDR3: CASTDPAGIPREQYF
D: TRBD2; V: TRBV6-1; J: TRBJ2-4; size: NA; DNA: TGTGCCAGCAGTGAACGCGGGAGTGGCAAAAACATTCAGTACTTC; CDR3: CASSERGSGKNIQYF
D: TRBD2; V: TRBV2; J: TRBJ2-1; size: NA; DNA: TGTGCCAGCAGAGCCTTAGCGGGAGGTTTCAATGAGCAGTTCTTC; CDR3: CASRALAGGFNEQFF
D: TRBD2; V: TRBV28; J: TRBJ2-7; size: NA; DNA: TGTGCCAGCAGTTCGACTAGCGCGAGCTCCTACGAGCAGTACTTC; CDR3: CASSSTSASSYEQYF
D: TRBD1; V: TRBV27; J: TRBJ1-2; size: NA; DNA: TGTGCCAGCAGTTCCCGGGACAGCTACTATGGCTACACCTTC; CDR3: CASSSRDSYYGYTF
D: NA; V: TRBV7-9; J: TRBJ1-2; size: NA; DNA: TGTGCCAGCAGCTTAGAAGGGAACTATGGCTACACCTTC; CDR3: CASSLEGNYGYTF
D: NA; V: TRBV18; J: TRBJ1-1; size: NA; DNA: TGTGCCAGCTCACCGAGAGGGGACACTGAAGCTTTCTTT; CDR3: CASSPRGDTEAFF
D: TRBD1; V: TRBV19; J: TRBJ1-1; size: once; DNA: TGTGCCAGTAGATCCCTCAGGGGGCACACTGAAGCTTTCTTT; CDR3: CASRSLRGHTEAFF
D: TRBD2; V: TRBV24-1; J: TRBJ2-1; size: NA; DNA: TGTGCCACCAGTGATTTGCCCGGGACTAGCGGGAGTTCCTACAATGAGCAGTTCTTC; CDR3: CATSDLPGTSGSSYNEQFF
D: TRBD1; V: TRBV30; J: TRBJ1-6; size: NA; DNA: TGTGCCTGGACCAGAACAGGGGTCGTTGGTTCACCCCTCCACTTT; CDR3: CAWTRTGVVGSPLHF
D: NA; V: TRBV3-1/TRBV3-2; J: TRBJ1-5; size: NA; DNA: TGTGCCAGCAGCCAGGACACTACGCCTGGGCCCCAGCATTTT; CDR3: CASSQDTTPGPQHF
D: NA; V: TRBV7-2; J: TRBJ2-7; size: NA; DNA: TGTGCCAGCAGCCCTGGCTTGAGCTCCTACGAGCAGTACTTC; CDR3: CASSPGLSSYEQYF
D: TRBD1; V: TRBV7-9; J: TRBJ2-7; size: few; DNA: TGTGCCAGCAGCTCAACGGGACAGGGGTACGAGCAGTACTTC; CDR3: CASSSTGQGYEQYF
D: NA; V: TRBV4-1; J: TRBJ1-3; size: NA; DNA: TGCGCCAGCAGCGGTGTGGGGTTTCTCTCTGGAAACACCATATATTTT; CDR3: CASSGVGFLSGNTIYF
D: NA; V: TRBV6-2/TRBV6-3; J: TRBJ2-7; size: NA; DNA: TGTGCCAGCAGTCTCGGTAGCTCCTACGAGCAGTACTTC; CDR3: CASSLGSSYEQYF
D: NA; V: TRBV5-1; J: TRBJ2-2; size: few; DNA: TGCGCCAGCAGCCGGGGCGGACAAGCCGGGGAGCTGTTTTTT; CDR3: CASSRGGQAGELFF
D: NA; V: TRBV10-3; J: TRBJ2-5; size: NA; DNA: TGTGCCATCAGTGCGCAGCAAAAAGAGACCCAGTACTTC; CDR3: CAISAQQKETQYF
D: TRBD1; V: TRBV14; J: TRBJ2-2; size: NA; DNA: TGTGCCAGCAGCCAAAGGGGACAGGTCTTTTCAAACACCGGGGAGCTGTTTTTT; CDR3: CASSQRGQVFSNTGELFF
D: TRBD2; V: TRBV29-1; J: TRBJ2-1; size: NA; DNA: TGCAGCGTAGTAGCGGGAGAGGGTAATTCCTACAATGAGCAGTTCTTC; CDR3: CSVVAGEGNSYNEQFF
D: NA; V: TRBV6-5; J: TRBJ2-7; size: NA; DNA: TGTGCCAGCAGTTTTGGGAACAGGGGGGGTTCCTACGAGCAGTACTTC; CDR3: CASSFGNRGGSYEQYF
D: NA; V: TRBV28; J: TRBJ1-1; size: NA; DNA: TGTGCCAGCAGTTTAGGTATTCCCACTGAAGCTTTCTTT; CDR3: CASSLGIPTEAFF
D: TRBD1; V: TRBV29-1; J: TRBJ1-2; size: NA; DNA: TGCAGCGTTGAACCGACAGGGGCGGCCTATGGCTACACCTTC; CDR3: CSVEPTGAAYGYTF
D: TRBD1; V: TRBV5-1; J: TRBJ2-5; size: NA; DNA: TGCGCCAGCAGCTTGGCAGGGGGAGAGACCCAGTACTTC; CDR3: CASSLAGGETQYF
D: TRBD2; V: TRBV5-8; J: TRBJ2-5; size: NA; DNA: TGTGCCAGCAGCATCCCAGCGGGAGTCGAGACCCAGTACTTC; CDR3: CASSIPAGVETQYF
D: TRBD2; V: TRBV3-1/TRBV3-2; J: TRBJ2-1; size: NA; DNA: TGTGCCAGCACTCTAGCGGCAAGCAATGAGCAGTTCTTC; CDR3: CASTLAASNEQFF
D: TRBD1; V: TRBV4-3; J: TRBJ1-2; size: NA; DNA: TGCGCCAGCAGCCAAGATTTAGGGGGGACAGGGGTTTATGGCTACACCTTC; CDR3: CASSQDLGGTGVYGYTF
D: NA; V: TRBV6-5; J: TRBJ2-6; size: NA; DNA: TGTGCCAGCAGTTTATCGAAGGCCGGGGCCAACGTCCTGACTTTC; CDR3: CASSLSKAGANVLTF
D: NA; V: TRBV5-5; J: TRBJ2-7; size: NA; DNA: TGTGCCAGCAGCTTGGGGCGATTCGCCTTCTACGAGCAGTACTTC; CDR3: CASSLGRFAFYEQYF
D: NA; V: TRBV10-2; J: TRBJ2-2; size: once; DNA: TGCGCCAGCATAGGGGAGAGTTATCCCGGGGAGCTGTTTTTT; CDR3: CASIGESYPGELFF
D: NA; V: TRBV12-3/TRBV12-4; J: TRBJ1-2; size: NA; DNA: TGTGCCACCAGCCCTGACAATAACTATGGCTACACCTTC; CDR3: CATSPDNNYGYTF
D: NA; V: TRBV19; J: TRBJ2-3; size: NA; DNA: TGTGCCAGTAGTATACAGAATATGGGGCCAGATACGCAGTATTTT; CDR3: CASSIQNMGPDTQYF
D: TRBD1; V: TRBV6-1; J: TRBJ1-5; size: NA; DNA: TGTGCCAGCAGTTGGGACAGGGCGGCCCAGCCCCAGCATTTT; CDR3: CASSWDRAAQPQHF
D: NA; V: TRBV9; J: TRBJ1-6; size: NA; DNA: TGTGCCAGCAGCGTAGAAGGGTTGGGGGATTCACCCCTCCACTTT; CDR3: CASSVEGLGDSPLHF
D: NA; V: TRBV7-6; J: TRBJ1-6; size: NA; DNA: TGTGCCAGCAGCACCAGAGCAAGGGGACGCAAACATAATTCACCCCTCCACTTT; CDR3: CASSTRARGRKHNSPLHF
D: TRBD1; V: TRBV6-2/TRBV6-3; J: TRBJ1-6; size: NA; DNA: TGTGCCAGCAGTTACAACTCGGGACAGCGCCATTCACCCCTCCACTTT; CDR3: CASSYNSGQRHSPLHF
D: TRBD2; V: TRBV27; J: TRBJ2-2; size: NA; DNA: TGTGCCAGCAGTTTATTGGGACTAGCGGGAAACACCGGGGAGCTGTTTTTT; CDR3: CASSLLGLAGNTGELFF
D: TRBD1; V: TRBV6-2/TRBV6-3; J: TRBJ1-5; size: NA; DNA: TGTGCCAGCAGCGCGGGACAGGATTTTCGGCCCCAGCATTTT; CDR3: CASSAGQDFRPQHF
D: NA; V: TRBV5-1; J: TRBJ2-5; size: NA; DNA: TGCGCCAGCAGCTTAGGATGGGGCGGAGAGACCCAGTACTTC; CDR3: CASSLGWGGETQYF
D: NA; V: TRBV12-3/TRBV12-4; J: TRBJ2-2; size: NA; DNA: TGTGCCAGCAGTTTGGGGGTTCGAAGGGAGCTGTTTTTT; CDR3: CASSLGVRRELFF
D: NA; V: TRBV4-2; J: TRBJ2-2; size: NA; DNA: TGTGCCAGCAGCCAAAACGGCGCCTACACCGGGGAGCTGTTTTTT; CDR3: CASSQNGAYTGELFF
D: NA; V: TRBV11-2; J: TRBJ2-3; size: once; DNA: TGTGCCAGCAGCTTAGCTCCAGATACGCAGTATTTT; CDR3: CASSLAPDTQYF
D: NA; V: TRBV7-2; J: TRBJ2-1; size: NA; DNA: TGTGCCAGCAGCTTAGAAGGGTTTCCCTACAATGAGCAGTTCTTC; CDR3: CASSLEGFPYNEQFF
D: TRBD2; V: TRBV28; J: TRBJ2-1; size: NA; DNA: TGTGCCAGCAGTCCGGGACTAGCGGGAGGTTTTATGAATGAGCAGTTCTTC; CDR3: CASSPGLAGGFMNEQFF
D: NA; V: TRBV4-3; J: TRBJ1-6; size: once; DNA: TGCGCCAGCAGCCAAGGGACAGCGAATAATTCACCCCTCCACTTT; CDR3: CASSQGTANNSPLHF
D: TRBD2; V: TRBV28; J: TRBJ2-1; size: NA; DNA: TGTGCCAGCAGGAGCGGGAGGTCGTGGAGTAGTGAGCAGTTCTTC; CDR3: CASRSGRSWSSEQFF
D: NA; V: TRBV2; J: TRBJ1-3; size: NA; DNA: TGTGCCAGCGTCCCCAGTTTCTCTGGAAACACCATATATTTT; CDR3: CASVPSFSGNTIYF